This entry features one T cell receptor beta chain sequence. In this sample, this clonotype turned up a few times. It lacks a known antigen. No quality values exist for individual bases; no much larger clone is one base distant. Preparation of the library involved 5' RACE. The sequencer was an Illumina HiSeq 2000. A universal primer binding site was added through template switching, and the final cDNA carried a unique molecular identifier so that TCR cDNA molecules could be counted accurately. First-strand cDNA for TCR alpha and beta chains was synthesized from specific primers in the conserved constant-segment region. To control for contamination, each cDNA library was double barcoded with a SMART-Mk sample barcode plus Illumina barcodes. Two successive PCR steps introduced TruSeq adapter sequences along with Illumina sample barcodes. TCR alpha and beta cDNA libraries were sequenced on the Illumina HiSeq platform with custom primers. As for how the authors treated the data: Raw reads were processed with MiGEC to extract unique molecular identifiers, and MiXCR was used to determine CDR3 positions. Recombination models were inferred per individual with the repgenHMM and IGoR tools using an EM algorithm. The analysis of shared clonotypes was done with the tcR package in R, with sharing normalized by the product of cloneset sizes. Out-of-frame nonproductive sequences were analyzed to study raw recombination free of thymic and clonal selection effects. TCRdb trimmed the raw reads at Q25, called clones with MiXCR and kept productive beta chains. Each CDR3 protein gets just one entry, which takes the most common genes and DNA from the rows behind it. The V and J calls were determined by TCRdb, not by the authors. Here the sample has 200,000 to 250,000 distinct CDR3 sequences; under 10% occur a single time. The ten top clones hold just under 2% of the sample.

This record belongs to a study of identical twins (TCRdb year 2016). About the study as a whole: To test whether fetal clonotypes persist, the study used deep sequencing on TCR alpha and beta repertoires from monozygotic twins, unrelated adults of various ages, and cord blood. To rule out contamination, the twin experiments were replicated at different times with different library preparation protocols. On the study overall, not on this receptor specifically: Zero-insertion analyses could be partly confounded by invariant T cells such as MAIT and iNKT, although diverse VJ usage argued against such confounding for most clonotypes. The excess sharing between twins in beta out-of-frame sequences was weaker because fewer shared sequences reduced the signal-to-noise ratio. Because the same donors could not be followed over many years, the conclusions relied on cross-sectional statistical analysis. In monozygotic twins, out-of-frame TCR alpha sharing was systematically underestimated by recombination models, although the models agreed with sharing between unrelated individuals. Abundant cord blood beta clonotypes had fewer insertions, young adult naive repertoires showed a similar but weaker trend, and memory repertoires showed no such trend. Compared with coincidental sharing between unrelated individuals, out-of-frame TCR alpha sequences shared between twins showed an excess of sequences with low generation probability.

The germline V gene (reference sequence) specifies LGHDT as CDR1 and YNNKEL as CDR2. V loses 4 bases at its end and J loses 4 bases; junction bases beyond the gene matches: 3. From the cysteine through the phenylalanine, the CDR3 covers 14 amino acids. Left in the record is the CDR3 DNA by itself, 42 bases read in frame from the first base. All donors were healthy Caucasians. The twin cohort comprised three pairs of female monozygotic twins, all aged roughly 18 to 29 years. Miltenyi CD45RO+ enrichment and human naive T-cell isolation kits were used to isolate memory (CD45RO+) and naive T cells from PBMC. These data were also filed under a second study, of yellow fever vaccine responses in identical twins. From that second study: The T cell response to vaccination in identical twins was reported by the authors to appear partly convergent and partly personalized. Focusing on identical twins, the study followed the T cell clones that responded to the vaccine, and did so with precision.

The receptor comes from a woman aged 18 to 35 in good health. The V and J genes are TRBV3-1 and TRBJ2-3, with 9 bases matching TRBD2. The source material was memory (CD45RO+) T cells sorted from blood. The cell subset or site tag for this specimen amounts to: CD45RO+ enriched T cells. The DNA sequence is as follows: TGTGCCAGCAGCCCTAGCGGGGCGGCAGATACGCAGTATTTT. Its product reads: CASSPSGAADTQYF.